This is a list of T cell receptor beta chains from one sample in a study of shared clonotypes between healthy human individuals. Libraries were prepared by immunoSEQ multiplex PCR; TCRdb keeps only in-frame clonotypes and omits some of them. The sample lists around 700,000 clones, approximately 74% occurring once. The specimen was memory CD4+ T cells sorted from blood. All receptors derive from a woman younger than 45 in good health. Each CDR3 is given with its conserved first and last residue. The order of the fields is clone size, D gene, J gene, V gene, CDR3 protein, CDR3 DNA. The D gene is left open where the match is weak. The listing skips clone size in some rows; elsewhere it reads once, few, many or a size class.

clone_size: NA; d_call: NA; j_call: TRBJ2-2; v_call: TRBV4-1; cdr3_aa: CASSQVEELFF; cdr3_nt: TGCGCCAGCAGCCAAGTTGAGGAGCTGTTTTTT
clone_size: NA; d_call: NA; j_call: TRBJ1-2; v_call: TRBV6-5; cdr3_aa: CASSYSSRNYGYTF; cdr3_nt: TGTGCCAGCAGTTACTCTTCCAGAAACTATGGCTACACCTTC
clone_size: NA; d_call: NA; j_call: TRBJ2-2; v_call: TRBV7-9; cdr3_aa: CASSFLAGDITGELFF; cdr3_nt: TGTGCCAGCAGCTTTTTGGCAGGGGATATTACCGGGGAGCTGTTTTTT
clone_size: NA; d_call: NA; j_call: TRBJ2-2; v_call: TRBV11-3; cdr3_aa: CASSSPEGTNTGELFF; cdr3_nt: TGTGCCAGCAGCTCCCCCGAAGGCACGAACACCGGGGAGCTGTTTTTT
clone_size: NA; d_call: NA; j_call: TRBJ1-4; v_call: TRBV5-1; cdr3_aa: CASSLLGNEKLFF; cdr3_nt: TGCGCCAGCAGCTTGCTTGGTAATGAAAAACTGTTTTTT
clone_size: NA; d_call: NA; j_call: TRBJ2-1; v_call: TRBV2; cdr3_aa: CASSKASTQALGAVQFF; cdr3_nt: TGTGCCAGCAGCAAGGCGTCCACCCAGGCCCTCGGCGCTGTGCAGTTCTTC
clone_size: NA; d_call: NA; j_call: TRBJ2-5; v_call: TRBV11-2; cdr3_aa: CASSPRVGAGVSETQYF; cdr3_nt: TGTGCCAGCAGCCCACGTGTGGGGGCGGGGGTTTCCGAGACCCAGTACTTC
clone_size: NA; d_call: NA; j_call: TRBJ1-5; v_call: TRBV7-2; cdr3_aa: CASSPYYSNQPQHF; cdr3_nt: TGTGCCAGCAGCCCCTACTATAGCAATCAGCCCCAGCATTTT
clone_size: once; d_call: NA; j_call: TRBJ2-7; v_call: TRBV27; cdr3_aa: CASSLKRASYEQYF; cdr3_nt: TGTGCCAGCAGTTTAAAGCGGGCTTCCTACGAGCAGTACTTC
clone_size: NA; d_call: NA; j_call: TRBJ2-1; v_call: TRBV7-6; cdr3_aa: CASSDQLRPGQNEQFF; cdr3_nt: TGTGCCAGCAGCGACCAACTTCGGCCGGGACAAAATGAGCAGTTCTTC
clone_size: NA; d_call: TRBD2; j_call: TRBJ2-7; v_call: TRBV7-9; cdr3_aa: CASSLSGSLYEQYF; cdr3_nt: TGTGCCAGCAGCTTAAGCGGGAGCCTATACGAGCAGTACTTC
clone_size: NA; d_call: TRBD2; j_call: TRBJ2-1; v_call: TRBV15; cdr3_aa: CATSTGLAGYEQFF; cdr3_nt: TGTGCCACCAGCACGGGACTAGCGGGATACGAGCAGTTCTTC
clone_size: NA; d_call: NA; j_call: TRBJ2-1; v_call: TRBV14; cdr3_aa: CASSPRTHFYNEQFF; cdr3_nt: TGTGCCAGCAGCCCGAGGACCCATTTCTACAATGAGCAGTTCTTC
clone_size: many; d_call: NA; j_call: TRBJ2-3; v_call: TRBV19; cdr3_aa: CASSIQGLVDTQYF; cdr3_nt: TGTGCCAGTAGTATTCAGGGGCTTGTCGATACGCAGTATTTT
clone_size: NA; d_call: NA; j_call: TRBJ2-7; v_call: TRBV7-9; cdr3_aa: CASSLWGTYEQYF; cdr3_nt: TGTGCCAGCAGCTTGTGGGGAACCTACGAGCAGTACTTC
clone_size: NA; d_call: TRBD1; j_call: TRBJ1-5; v_call: TRBV28; cdr3_aa: CASSSDRGGQHF; cdr3_nt: TGTGCCAGCAGTTCCGACAGGGGAGGCCAGCATTTT
clone_size: few; d_call: TRBD1; j_call: TRBJ1-5; v_call: TRBV27; cdr3_aa: CASSPYPPDRGLFQPQHF; cdr3_nt: TGTGCCAGCAGTCCCTACCCGCCGGACAGGGGGCTCTTTCAGCCCCAGCATTTT
clone_size: NA; d_call: NA; j_call: TRBJ2-5; v_call: TRBV2; cdr3_aa: CASSAGPEETQYF; cdr3_nt: TGTGCCAGCAGCGCGGGACCAGAAGAGACCCAGTACTTC
clone_size: NA; d_call: NA; j_call: TRBJ2-1; v_call: TRBV27; cdr3_aa: CATISLSSYNEQFF; cdr3_nt: TGTGCCACCATTAGCCTTAGCTCCTACAATGAGCAGTTCTTC
clone_size: NA; d_call: NA; j_call: TRBJ2-2; v_call: TRBV5-1; cdr3_aa: CASSVYSENTGELFF; cdr3_nt: TGCGCCAGCAGCGTTTACAGCGAGAACACCGGGGAGCTGTTTTTT
clone_size: NA; d_call: NA; j_call: TRBJ1-1; v_call: TRBV20-1; cdr3_aa: CSARKNTEAFF; cdr3_nt: TGCAGTGCTAGAAAGAACACTGAAGCTTTCTTT
clone_size: NA; d_call: TRBD1; j_call: TRBJ2-5; v_call: TRBV28; cdr3_aa: CASTMGQSRGGTQYF; cdr3_nt: TGTGCCAGCACCATGGGACAGTCCCGAGGTGGGACCCAGTACTTC
clone_size: NA; d_call: TRBD2; j_call: TRBJ2-1; v_call: TRBV27; cdr3_aa: CASRRDHNSGIYNEQFF; cdr3_nt: TGTGCCAGCAGACGCGACCATAATAGCGGGATTTATAATGAGCAGTTCTTC
clone_size: few; d_call: NA; j_call: TRBJ2-5; v_call: TRBV2; cdr3_aa: CASSEFGVETQYF; cdr3_nt: TGTGCCAGCAGCGAATTTGGGGTTGAGACCCAGTACTTC
clone_size: few; d_call: NA; j_call: TRBJ2-2; v_call: TRBV7-9; cdr3_aa: CASSEDSRSGGELFF; cdr3_nt: TGTGCCAGCAGCGAGGACAGTCGGAGTGGCGGGGAGCTGTTTTTT
clone_size: NA; d_call: NA; j_call: TRBJ1-3; v_call: TRBV5-1; cdr3_aa: CASSLGRITSGNTIYF; cdr3_nt: TGCGCCAGCAGCTTGGGGAGGATAACCTCTGGAAACACCATATATTTT
clone_size: NA; d_call: TRBD1; j_call: TRBJ1-3; v_call: TRBV27; cdr3_aa: CASRGGTGAGNTIYF; cdr3_nt: TGTGCCAGCAGGGGGGGGACAGGGGCTGGAAACACCATATATTTT
clone_size: NA; d_call: NA; j_call: TRBJ2-1; v_call: TRBV7-9; cdr3_aa: CASSLTGFNEQFF; cdr3_nt: TGTGCCAGCAGCCTCACAGGGTTCAATGAGCAGTTCTTC
clone_size: NA; d_call: TRBD1; j_call: TRBJ1-4; v_call: TRBV5-1; cdr3_aa: CASSEGQGTNEKLFF; cdr3_nt: TGCGCCAGCAGCGAGGGACAGGGGACAAATGAAAAACTGTTTTTT
clone_size: NA; d_call: NA; j_call: TRBJ2-1; v_call: TRBV5-1; cdr3_aa: CASSIGGSHNEQFF; cdr3_nt: TGCGCCAGCAGCATCGGCGGAAGCCACAATGAGCAGTTCTTC
clone_size: NA; d_call: TRBD1; j_call: TRBJ2-2; v_call: TRBV28; cdr3_aa: CASSGSDRAFRELFF; cdr3_nt: TGTGCCAGCAGTGGCTCGGACAGGGCGTTCAGGGAGCTGTTTTTT
clone_size: NA; d_call: TRBD1; j_call: TRBJ2-7; v_call: TRBV6-6; cdr3_aa: CASRTGTGGYEQYF; cdr3_nt: TGTGCCAGCAGGACCGGGACAGGGGGCTACGAGCAGTACTTC
clone_size: NA; d_call: TRBD1; j_call: TRBJ1-5; v_call: TRBV19; cdr3_aa: CASRPGQGYQPQHF; cdr3_nt: TGTGCCAGTAGGCCGGGACAGGGGTATCAGCCCCAGCATTTT
clone_size: NA; d_call: TRBD1; j_call: TRBJ2-3; v_call: TRBV2; cdr3_aa: CASSEPRTGVSLGTQYF; cdr3_nt: TGTGCCAGCAGTGAACCCCGGACAGGGGTTAGTTTAGGTACGCAGTATTTT
clone_size: NA; d_call: NA; j_call: TRBJ2-6; v_call: TRBV7-9; cdr3_aa: CASSLALGSGANVLTF; cdr3_nt: TGTGCCAGCAGCTTAGCGTTGGGGTCGGGGGCCAACGTCCTGACTTTC
clone_size: few; d_call: TRBD2; j_call: TRBJ2-7; v_call: TRBV5-1; cdr3_aa: CASSLADAGGREQYF; cdr3_nt: TGCGCCAGCAGCTTGGCCGATGCGGGAGGGCGTGAGCAGTACTTC